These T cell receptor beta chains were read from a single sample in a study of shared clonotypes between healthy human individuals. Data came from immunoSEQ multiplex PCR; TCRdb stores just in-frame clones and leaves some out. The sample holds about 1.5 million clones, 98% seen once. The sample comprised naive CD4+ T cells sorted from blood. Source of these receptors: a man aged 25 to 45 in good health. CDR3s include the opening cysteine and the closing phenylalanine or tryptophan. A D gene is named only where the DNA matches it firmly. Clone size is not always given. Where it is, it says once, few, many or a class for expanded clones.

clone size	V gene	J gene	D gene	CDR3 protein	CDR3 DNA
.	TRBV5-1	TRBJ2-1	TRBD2	CASSSTSGSSYNEQFF	TGCGCCAGCAGCTCAACGAGCGGGAGTTCCTACAATGAGCAGTTCTTC
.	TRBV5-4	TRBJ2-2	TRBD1	CASSNRQGTAGELFF	TGTGCCAGCAGCAATAGACAGGGAACGGCGGGGGAGCTGTTTTTT
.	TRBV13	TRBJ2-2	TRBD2	CASSLLAEGGELFF	TGTGCCAGCAGCTTACTAGCGGAGGGAGGGGAGCTGTTTTTT
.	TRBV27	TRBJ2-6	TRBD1	CASSPQTGLTSGANVLTF	TGTGCCAGCAGCCCACAGACAGGGCTCACCTCTGGGGCCAACGTCCTGACTTTC
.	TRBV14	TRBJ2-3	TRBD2	CASTVRLAGGPGTDTQYF	TGTGCCAGCACCGTAAGACTAGCGGGAGGGCCGGGCACAGATACGCAGTATTTT
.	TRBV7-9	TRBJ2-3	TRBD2	CASSRTSGSSPDTQYF	TGTGCCAGCAGCCGGACTAGCGGGAGTTCCCCAGATACGCAGTATTTT
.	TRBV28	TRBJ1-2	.	CASSLYTGTNYGYTF	TGTGCCAGCAGTTTATACACAGGGACTAACTATGGCTACACCTTC
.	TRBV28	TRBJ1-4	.	CASSSGVEKLFF	TGTGCCAGCTCTTCAGGGGTTGAAAAACTGTTTTTT
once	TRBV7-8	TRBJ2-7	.	CASSAIMARGEQYF	TGTGCCAGCAGCGCCATAATGGCCCGGGGCGAGCAGTACTTC
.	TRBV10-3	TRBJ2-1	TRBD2	CAISDKLAGAPNEQFF	TGTGCCATCAGTGACAAACTAGCGGGAGCCCCCAATGAGCAGTTCTTC
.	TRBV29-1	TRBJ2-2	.	CSVGQTAGGGTGELFF	TGCAGCGTTGGACAGACGGCCGGAGGAGGGACCGGGGAGCTGTTTTTT
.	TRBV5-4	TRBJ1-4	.	CASSQVPTNEKLFF	TGTGCCAGCAGCCAAGTACCAACTAATGAAAAACTGTTTTTT
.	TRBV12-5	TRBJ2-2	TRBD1	CASGLAPGGNTGELFF	TGTGCTAGTGGTTTGGCTCCAGGGGGAAACACCGGGGAGCTGTTTTTT
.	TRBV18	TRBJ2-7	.	CASSRATDPSYEQYF	TGTGCCAGCTCACGCGCGACAGACCCGTCCTACGAGCAGTACTTC
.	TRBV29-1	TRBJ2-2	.	CSVLTANTGELFF	TGCAGCGTCTTGACGGCAAACACCGGGGAGCTGTTTTTT
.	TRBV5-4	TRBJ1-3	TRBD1	CASSLEGRGPGNTIYF	TGTGCCAGCAGCTTGGAAGGCAGGGGGCCTGGAAACACCATATATTTT
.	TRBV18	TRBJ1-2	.	CASSPPLRGKGYTF	TGTGCCAGCTCACCACCGTTGAGGGGCAAGGGCTACACCTTC
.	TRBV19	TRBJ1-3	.	CASSRDRGNTIYF	TGTGCCAGTAGTCGAGACAGGGGAAACACCATATATTTT
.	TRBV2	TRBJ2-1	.	CASSGRRGSGEQFF	TGTGCCAGCAGCGGAAGGAGGGGGAGTGGTGAGCAGTTCTTC
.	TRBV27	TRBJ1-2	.	CASSFGLMDHYGYTF	TGTGCCAGCAGTTTTGGACTCATGGACCACTATGGCTACACCTTC
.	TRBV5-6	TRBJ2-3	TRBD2	CASSFGGRATDTQYF	TGTGCCAGCAGCTTCGGTGGGAGGGCCACAGATACGCAGTATTTT
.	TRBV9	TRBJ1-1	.	CASSAGGKAEAFF	TGTGCCAGCAGCGCCGGGGGCAAGGCTGAAGCTTTCTTT
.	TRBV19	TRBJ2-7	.	CASSIRLADEQYF	TGTGCCAGTAGTATTAGGTTAGCGGACGAGCAGTACTTC
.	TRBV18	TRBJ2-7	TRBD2	CASSESRGDYEQYF	TGTGCCAGCTCCGAGTCGCGGGGGGACTACGAGCAGTACTTC
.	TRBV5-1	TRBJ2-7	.	CASSLLRSSYEQYF	TGCGCCAGCAGCTTGCTCAGGAGCTCCTACGAGCAGTACTTC
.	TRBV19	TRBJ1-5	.	CASSIRDGTNQPQHF	TGTGCCAGTAGTATCCGGGACGGGACAAATCAGCCCCAGCATTTT
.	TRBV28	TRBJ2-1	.	CASSLWGIYNEQFF	TGTGCCAGCAGTTTATGGGGGATCTACAATGAGCAGTTCTTC
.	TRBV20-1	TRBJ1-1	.	CSASRPGDAFF	TGCAGTGCAAGCCGTCCGGGTGATGCTTTCTTT
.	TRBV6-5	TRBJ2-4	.	CASPRFAPGIQYF	TGTGCCAGCCCCAGGTTTGCGCCCGGCATTCAGTACTTC
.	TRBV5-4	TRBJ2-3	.	CASSSGGMTDTQYF	TGTGCCAGCAGCTCTGGGGGGATGACAGATACGCAGTATTTT
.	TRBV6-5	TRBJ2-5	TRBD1	CASWQGVTQYF	TGTGCCAGCTGGCAGGGGGTAACCCAGTACTTC
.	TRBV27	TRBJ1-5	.	CASSLGGQPQHF	TGTGCCAGCAGTTTAGGGGGCCAGCCCCAGCATTTT